This T cell receptor (beta chain) was identified in a study of control samples from healthy donors and cancer patients. The ends lost 4 bases at V and 2 bases at J; junction bases unmatched: 5. CDR1 SGHNT and CDR2 YYREEE come from the germline V gene (reference sequence). This CDR3 is built from 14 residues. Sequenced by immunoSEQ multiplex PCR; TCRdb stores in-frame clones only, minus some. The sample lists tens of thousands of clones; approximately 94% were seen once. Material: blood. This TCR came from a man between 25 and 39 years old in good health. The genes are TRBV5-4 and TRBJ1-1; 7 bases line up with TRBD1. The CDR3 nucleotides read TGTGCCAGCAGCCCCTCAGGGGGTAACACTGAAGCTTTCTTT. Translating gives CASSPSGGNTEAFF.